This T cell receptor beta chain was observed in a study of T cell changes during pregnancy in multiple sclerosis. Sequencing was performed with immunoSEQ multiplex PCR; in TCRdb, only in-frame clones are kept and a portion is missing. The sample includes 83,000 or so clones, 94% seen only once; the top ten take less than 2%. The clonotype was recovered from a female donor in good health, enrolled as a control in a pregnancy study. The specimen comprised peripheral blood, sampled after pregnancy.

This CDR3 reads CASRAGTGGFGNQPQHF. Written as DNA, the CDR3 is TGTGCCAGCAGAGCCGGGACAGGAGGATTTGGCAATCAGCCCCAGCATTTT. The chain recombines TRBV28 with TRBJ1-5, with 8 bases matching TRBD1. Germline V gives CDR1 MDHEN, CDR2 SYDVKM. This CDR3 has 17 amino acids. V shed 6 bases and J 2 bases; nucleotides not matched to a gene: 12.